This T cell receptor (beta chain) is from a study of blood T cell repertoires in COVID-19. Clones were sequenced by immunoSEQ multiplex PCR, and TCRdb holds only the in-frame ones, with some missing. The data contain around 280,000 clones, 87% of them singletons. This CDR3 has 16 amino acids. Trimming removed 0 bases from V and 2 bases from J; junction bases left unmatched: 7. CDR1 SGHDN and CDR2 FVKESK come from the germline V gene. Individuals aged 18 to 89 years were recruited from 24 US areas. Clinical histories supplied by participants themselves formed the basis of cohort assignment. This clone was detected only once.

The source is a woman between 40 and 50 years old who had recovered from COVID-19. The source material was PBMCs or T cells enriched from blood (not recorded which). The V call is TRBV14, the J call TRBJ2-7, with 7 bases matching TRBD2. DNA of the CDR3: TGTGCCAGCAGCCAAGACATCAGCGGGACCGCCTACGAGCAGTACTTC. The encoded protein is CASSQDISGTAYEQYF. The complete variable domain, with remaining parts taken from reference TRBV14 and TRBJ2-7, reads EAGVTQFPSHSVIEKGQTVTLRCDPISGHDNLYWYRRVMGKEIKFLLHFVKESKQDESGMPNNRFLAERTGGTYSTLKVQPAELEDSGVYFCASSQDISGTAYEQYFGPGTRLTVT.